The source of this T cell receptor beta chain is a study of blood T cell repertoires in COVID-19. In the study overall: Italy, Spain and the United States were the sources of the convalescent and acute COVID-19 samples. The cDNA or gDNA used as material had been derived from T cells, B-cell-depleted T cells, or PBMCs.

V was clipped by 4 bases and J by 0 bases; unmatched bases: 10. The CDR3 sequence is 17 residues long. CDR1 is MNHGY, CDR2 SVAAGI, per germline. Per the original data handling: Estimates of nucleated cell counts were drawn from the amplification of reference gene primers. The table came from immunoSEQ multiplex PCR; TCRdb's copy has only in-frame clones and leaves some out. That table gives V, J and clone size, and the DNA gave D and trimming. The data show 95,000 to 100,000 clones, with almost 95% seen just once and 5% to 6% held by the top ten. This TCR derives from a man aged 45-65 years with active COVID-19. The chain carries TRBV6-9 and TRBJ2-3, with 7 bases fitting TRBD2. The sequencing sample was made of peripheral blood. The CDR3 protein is CASSSRASGFSTDTQYF. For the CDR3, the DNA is TGTGCCAGCAGTTCGCGGGCTAGCGGATTTAGCACAGATACGCAGTATTTT.